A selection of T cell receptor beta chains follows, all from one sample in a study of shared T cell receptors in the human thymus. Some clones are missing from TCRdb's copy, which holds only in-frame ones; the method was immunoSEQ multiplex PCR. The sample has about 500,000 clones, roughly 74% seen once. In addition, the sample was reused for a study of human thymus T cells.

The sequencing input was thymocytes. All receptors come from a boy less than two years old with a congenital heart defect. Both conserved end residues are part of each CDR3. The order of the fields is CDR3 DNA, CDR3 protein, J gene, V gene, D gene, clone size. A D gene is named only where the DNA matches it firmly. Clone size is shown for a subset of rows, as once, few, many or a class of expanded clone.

DNA: TGTGCTAGTGGTTGGCCCCACGACAAGAACACCGGGGAGCTGTTTTTT
CDR3: CASGWPHDKNTGELFF
J: TRBJ2-2
V: TRBV12-5
D: NA
size: NA

DNA: TGTGCTAGCAGCCCAATAGCTGGAGAGACCCAGTACTTC
CDR3: CASSPIAGETQYF
J: TRBJ2-5
V: TRBV7-7
D: NA
size: NA

DNA: TGTGCCAGCAGCCCCCGGGAGACCCAGTACTTC
CDR3: CASSPRETQYF
J: TRBJ2-5
V: TRBV7-9
D: NA
size: few

DNA: TGCGCCAGCAGCCCCGGGGTAACCCCAGATACGCAGTATTTT
CDR3: CASSPGVTPDTQYF
J: TRBJ2-3
V: TRBV5-1
D: NA
size: NA

DNA: TGTGCCAGCATAAGTGGGGCCCCTGAAGCTTTCTTT
CDR3: CASISGAPEAFF
J: TRBJ1-1
V: TRBV2
D: NA
size: NA

DNA: TGTGCCATCAGTCTGGGCAGGGGGCCCTATGGCTACACCTTC
CDR3: CAISLGRGPYGYTF
J: TRBJ1-2
V: TRBV10-3
D: TRBD1
size: NA

DNA: TGTGCCAGCAGTGAAGGACTAGCGGAGGGCTACGAGCAGTACTTC
CDR3: CASSEGLAEGYEQYF
J: TRBJ2-7
V: TRBV6-1
D: TRBD2
size: once

DNA: TGTGCCAGCAGCTTAGCGGGGCAGGGGGCCGGGGAGCAGTACTTC
CDR3: CASSLAGQGAGEQYF
J: TRBJ2-7
V: TRBV7-3
D: TRBD1
size: NA

DNA: TGTGCCAGCAGCCAAGATCGGGACTGGAGGGAGACCCAGTACTTC
CDR3: CASSQDRDWRETQYF
J: TRBJ2-5
V: TRBV4-2
D: NA
size: NA

DNA: TGTGCCAGCAACCGTAGAGATCCTTGGACAGGTTATGCAACTAATGAAAAACTGTTTTTT
CDR3: CASNRRDPWTGYATNEKLFF
J: TRBJ1-4
V: TRBV5-5
D: TRBD1
size: NA

DNA: TGTGCCAGTAGTCCCGGACAGCATGGCCAGCCCCAGCATTTT
CDR3: CASSPGQHGQPQHF
J: TRBJ1-5
V: TRBV19
D: NA
size: NA

DNA: TGTGCCAGCTCACCTGAGGGATACGAGCAGTACTTC
CDR3: CASSPEGYEQYF
J: TRBJ2-7
V: TRBV18
D: NA
size: NA

DNA: TGTGCCAGCGGTAACAGGGGGGGCTACACCTTC
CDR3: CASGNRGGYTF
J: TRBJ1-2
V: TRBV7-2
D: TRBD1
size: NA

DNA: TGCGCCAGCAGCCAAAGGGAGTACCTTCAGCCCGGCGCCGGGGAGCTGTTTTTT
CDR3: CASSQREYLQPGAGELFF
J: TRBJ2-2
V: TRBV4-3
D: NA
size: NA